The 30 T cell receptor beta chains reported below all come from one sample, sequenced in a study of CXCR3-negative and CXCR3-positive naive CD8 T cells. The antigens these receptors bind are not known. The study's findings and limits: Greater hydrophobicity was found in TRB CDR3s of CXCR3-positive naive cells than of CXCR3-negative naive cells.

UMI-labeled TRB cDNA libraries were prepared by 5' RACE. TCRdb re-called the 5' RACE reads, yielding one record per CDR3 amino acid sequence without DNA. The table lists around 84,000 distinct CDR3 sequences. Specimen: naive CXCR3+ CD8+ T cells from blood. Regarding subset: CD45RO-CCR7+CD27+CD95- naive CD8+ T cells expressing CXCR3 (TNR3+). Every receptor here comes from a human donor in good health. Some clones in this sample may be carry-over from other donors' samples.

The gene calls are TRBV5-7 and TRBJ2-7; TCRdb returns TRBD1, unconfirmable since there is no DNA. TRBV5-7 carries the ORF label, with uncertain function. This CDR3 region has 17 residues. CDR3 residues: CASSRRIVPEESYEQYF.

V is TRBV7-9 and J is TRBJ2-5; as DNA is missing, the TRBD1 call by TCRdb cannot be tested. The germline CDR1 and CDR2 sequences are SEHNR and FQNEAQ (reference sequence). The CDR3 is made up of 14 amino acids. CDR3 residues: CANSLWDRDETQYF.

The chain combines TRBV29-1 with TRBJ2-7; TCRdb selects TRBD1, and the lack of DNA leaves this call unchecked. CDR1 SQVTM and CDR2 ANQGSEA come from the germline V gene. This CDR3 has 14 residues. The chain's CDR3 is CSVEDGRPTYEQYF.

The rearrangement joins TRBV7-8 to TRBJ2-7; there is no DNA to check the TCRdb D call of TRBD2. The CDR3 consists of 15 residues. CDR1 and CDR2 from the germline V gene are SGHVS and FQNEAQ. The chain's CDR3 is CASSSSLGSSYEQYF.

V gene TRBV5-1 combines with J gene TRBJ1-1. From germline, CDR1 is SGHRS and CDR2 YFSETQ. The CDR3 runs 14 residues. The CDR3 protein is CASSLGGYYTEAFF. Full variable domain (missing parts from reference TRBV5-1 and TRBJ1-1): KAGVTQTPRYLIKTRGQQVTLSCSPISGHRSVSWYQQTPGQGLQFLFEYFSETQRNKGNFPGRFSGRQFSNSRSEMNVSTLELGDSALYLCASSLGGYYTEAFFGQGTRLTVV.

The V and J genes are TRBV20-1 and TRBJ2-3; absent DNA, TCRdb's TRBD1 call cannot be checked. The CDR3 is made up of 13 amino acids. Germline-derived CDR1 and CDR2 are DFQATT and SNEGSKA (reference sequence). The chain's CDR3 is CSARGQTTDTQYF.

The rearrangement links TRBV7-9 to TRBJ1-1; TCRdb indicates TRBD1, and absent DNA this call remains unverified. There are 13 residues in the CDR3. CDR1 and CDR2 from the germline V gene are SEHNR and FQNEAQ (reference sequence). CDR3 protein: CASSAPPTTEAFF.

The chain recombines TRBV9 with TRBJ2-1; the TRBD1 assignment by TCRdb is unverifiable without DNA. The germline CDR1 and CDR2 sequences are SGDLS and YYNGEE. The CDR3 spans 16 residues. This CDR3 reads CASSPSLDRFDNEQFF.

V gene TRBV6-1 combines with J gene TRBJ2-7; TCRdb names TRBD2, which stays unverified in the absence of DNA. Looked up from germline, CDR1 is MNHNS and CDR2 is SASEGT. There are 15 residues in the CDR3. The CDR3 reads CASSGLAGDSYEQYF.

This sequence joins TRBV20-1 and TRBJ1-1. This CDR3 has 13 residues. CDR1 is DFQATT, CDR2 SNEGSKA, per germline (reference sequence). CDR3 region: CSATILKGTEAFF.

The chain combines TRBV5-5 with TRBJ2-3. From germline, CDR1 is SGHKS and CDR2 YYEKEE (reference sequence). The CDR3 is 12 residues long. Here the CDR3 reads CASSANPDTQYF.

The chain links TRBV11-3 to TRBJ1-5; TCRdb indicates TRBD1, and absent DNA this call remains unverified. Germline CDR1 reads SGHNT; CDR2 reads YENEEA. The CDR3 totals 13 residues. The CDR3 sequence is CASSLGRGGPQHF.

The chain combines TRBV7-6 with TRBJ1-1. The CDR3 extends over 14 amino acids. CDR1 is SGHVS, CDR2 FNYEAQ, per germline. The CDR3 reads CASSLVIGNTEAFF.

This sequence joins TRBV13 and TRBJ2-7; TCRdb indicates TRBD1, and absent DNA this call remains unverified. The length of the CDR3 is 12 residues. Germline CDR1 is PRHDT and CDR2 is FYEKMQ (reference sequence). The CDR3 loop reads CASSVQGYEQYF.

The rearrangement links TRBV5-1 to TRBJ1-4; lacking DNA, the TRBD1 call made by TCRdb goes unchecked. Germline values: CDR1 SGHRS, CDR2 YFSETQ. The CDR3 runs 14 residues. The CDR3 sequence is CASSTGTTNEKLFF. Using reference TRBV5-1 and TRBJ1-4 for the parts outside the CDR3, the full variable domain is KAGVTQTPRYLIKTRGQQVTLSCSPISGHRSVSWYQQTPGQGLQFLFEYFSETQRNKGNFPGRFSGRQFSNSRSEMNVSTLELGDSALYLCASSTGTTNEKLFFGSGTQLSVL.

The chain links TRBV29-1 to TRBJ1-2. CDR3 length: 16 residues. Per the germline V gene, CDR1 is SQVTM and CDR2 is ANQGSEA. CDR3 region: CSVEDPLEVGGYGYTF.

This chain links TRBV12-3 or TRBV12-4 with TRBJ2-2; TCRdb lists TRBD1, though no DNA is available to test this call. This CDR3 spans 18 amino acids. Here the CDR3 reads CASSGAPPTGTLAGELFF.

V usage is TRBV29-1 and J usage is TRBJ1-2; TCRdb calls TRBD1, which cannot be checked without DNA. Germline CDR1 SQVTM, CDR2 ANQGSEA. The CDR3 consists of 12 residues. The CDR3: CSADLGPAGYTF.

The J gene is TRBJ1-1, the V gene TRBV29-1; TCRdb outputs TRBD1, but without DNA this stays unchecked. Germline CDR1 reads SQVTM; CDR2 reads ANQGSEA. CDR3 length: 16 residues. CDR3 in amino acids: CSANPLAGVWDTEAFF.

CDR3 in amino acids: CASSLATDYEQYF. The rearrangement links TRBV5-4 to TRBJ2-7. There are 13 residues in the CDR3. Germline V lookup: CDR1 SGHNT, CDR2 YYREEE (reference sequence).

The chain recombines TRBV19 with TRBJ2-2; TCRdb outputs TRBD2, but without DNA this stays unchecked. This CDR3 contains 16 residues. Germline CDR1 and CDR2: LNHDA and SQIVND (reference sequence). CDR3 region: CASSPLSGGNTGELFF. Full variable domain (missing parts from reference TRBV19 and TRBJ2-2): DGGITQSPKYLFRKEGQNVTLSCEQNLNHDAMYWYRQDPGQGLRLIYYSQIVNDFQKGDIAEGYSVSREKKESFPLTVTSAQKNPTAFYLCASSPLSGGNTGELFFGEGSRLTVL.

The chain uses TRBV10-3 and TRBJ2-1; TCRdb lists TRBD2, though no DNA is available to test this call. Germline V gene data show CDR1 as ENHRY and CDR2 as SYGVKD. The CDR3 consists of 15 residues. CDR3 sequence: CAISPTSGGANEQFF.

The V and J genes are TRBV20-1 and TRBJ2-1; TCRdb's assignment of TRBD1 cannot be checked, as there is no DNA. This CDR3 has 15 residues. CDR1 is DFQATT, CDR2 SNEGSKA, per germline (reference sequence). CDR3 amino acids: CSARGPATGRHEQFF.

The chain links TRBV28 to TRBJ2-5; the D call from TCRdb, TRBD2, cannot be confirmed without DNA. CDR1 is MDHEN, CDR2 SYDVKM, per germline. The CDR3 length is 17 residues. Here the CDR3 reads CASSIRTSGSIMETQYF. The whole variable domain, remainder taken from reference TRBV28 and TRBJ2-5, is DVKVTQSSRYLVKRTGEKVFLECVQDMDHENMFWYRQDPGLGLRLIYFSYDVKMKEKGDIPEGYSVSREKKERFSLILESASTNQTSMYLCASSIRTSGSIMETQYFGPGTRLLVL.

This chain uses TRBV5-1 with TRBJ2-5; the TRBD2 assignment by TCRdb is unverifiable without DNA. Germline V gives CDR1 SGHRS, CDR2 YFSETQ. The CDR3 contains 14 residues. CDR3 amino acids: CASSWRDSQETQYF.

The chain employs TRBV20-1 and TRBJ2-7; TCRdb proposes TRBD1, but this gene call is untestable without DNA. There are 13 residues in the CDR3. The V gene's germline CDR1 is DFQATT and CDR2 SNEGSKA (reference sequence). CDR3 protein: CSARVDGGYEQYF.

The J gene is TRBJ2-7, the V gene TRBV7-2; TCRdb reports TRBD2, a call that lacks DNA to check it against. The CDR3 covers 16 residues. The V gene's germline CDR1 is SGHTA and CDR2 FQGNSA. The chain's CDR3 is CASSQSGLAGTYEQYF.

V and J are TRBV19 and TRBJ2-1; TCRdb gives TRBD1 as the D gene, but with no DNA this cannot be confirmed. Germline V gene data show CDR1 as LNHDA and CDR2 as SQIVND (reference sequence). This CDR3 has 16 amino acids. The CDR3: CASSIDRGAQYNEQFF.

V is TRBV4-2 and J is TRBJ2-1; TCRdb indicates TRBD1, and absent DNA this call remains unverified. The CDR3 is made up of 16 amino acids. Germline CDR1 and CDR2: LGHNA and YNFKEQ. This CDR3 reads CASSSEGYGAHNEQFF.

The V and J genes are TRBV19 and TRBJ2-1; the D gene TCRdb calls, TRBD1, cannot be checked with no DNA. Germline V gene data show CDR1 as LNHDA and CDR2 as SQIVND (reference sequence). The CDR3 sequence is 16 residues long. The CDR3 loop reads CASTLGQLASYNEQFF. The whole variable domain, remainder taken from reference TRBV19 and TRBJ2-1, is DGGITQSPKYLFRKEGQNVTLSCEQNLNHDAMYWYRQDPGQGLRLIYYSQIVNDFQKGDIAEGYSVSREKKESFPLTVTSAQKNPTAFYLCASTLGQLASYNEQFFGPGTRLTVL.